Listed below are T cell receptor beta chains from one sample, sequenced in a study of blood T cell repertoires in COVID-19. Sequencing used immunoSEQ multiplex PCR; TCRdb keeps in-frame clones, though not all of them. The data show a few hundred thousand clones, roughly 84% seen once. The sequenced material came from PBMCs or T cells enriched from blood (not recorded which). Receptor source: a young man in a cohort exposed to, infected with or recovered from COVID-19 (not recorded which). CDR3s leave out the opening cysteine and the closing phenylalanine or tryptophan. The D gene is left open where the match is weak.

TRBV7-6	TRBJ2-7	.	ASSLSFGGPLYEQY
TRBV5-8	TRBJ1-4	TRBD1	ASSRGTGNSNEKLF
TRBV6-5	TRBJ1-4	TRBD1	ASSSGTGNEKLF
TRBV28	TRBJ1-1	.	ASSLLQTNTEAF
TRBV24-1	TRBJ2-7	TRBD2	ATSGRNLGGSYEQY
TRBV5-1	TRBJ1-4	.	ASSFFGRDENELF
TRBV9	TRBJ2-3	TRBD1	ASSANRGWVFADTQY
TRBV28	TRBJ1-4	.	ASSFGGQSEKLF
TRBV5-4	TRBJ2-7	TRBD2	ASSQGGGYEQY
TRBV4-2	TRBJ1-1	TRBD1	ASSFEGTGVLGREAF
TRBV5-1	TRBJ2-1	.	ASSDTRMDEQF
TRBV28	TRBJ1-1	.	ASSRIKDMYYTEAF
TRBV28	TRBJ2-4	TRBD2	ASSLEGGGLAKNIQY
TRBV10-3	TRBJ2-6	TRBD1	AIRDGQVGGANVLT
TRBV6-1	TRBJ2-7	TRBD1	ASSEGTGSSYEQY
TRBV6-6	TRBJ2-1	.	ASTSARSEQF
TRBV19	TRBJ2-7	.	ASSSGHNYEQY
TRBV12-3/TRBV12-4	TRBJ1-2	.	ASSPDYGYT
TRBV24-1	TRBJ1-3	.	ATSSPGGNTIY
TRBV5-4	TRBJ1-3	TRBD1	ASSSGQGGNTIY
TRBV24-1	TRBJ2-7	TRBD1	ATSDTGTGSLEQY
TRBV28	TRBJ2-1	.	ASSWTGHQYNEQF
TRBV9	TRBJ2-7	TRBD2	ASSPRASGNEQY
TRBV14	TRBJ2-7	TRBD2	ASSLGGAEQY
TRBV19	TRBJ2-1	.	ASTSSGSYNEQF
TRBV27	TRBJ2-5	TRBD1	ASSYRGQWETQY
TRBV5-5	TRBJ2-3	.	ASRKGGQGTQY
TRBV7-2	TRBJ2-7	.	ASSLVQGILEQY
TRBV13	TRBJ2-2	.	ASSLSGVYGAANTGELF
TRBV20-1	TRBJ1-1	.	SVREERFAF
TRBV6-4	TRBJ2-2	TRBD2	ASSDWGGRNTGELF
TRBV3-1/TRBV3-2	TRBJ1-2	.	ASSQEIREAGYT
TRBV11-2	TRBJ1-6	.	ATTPEVSSYNSPLH
TRBV5-6	TRBJ1-2	TRBD1	ASSLDREGYT
TRBV10-3	TRBJ2-1	.	AISEANEQF
TRBV21-1	TRBJ2-5	.	ASSTRAGATQETQY
TRBV29-1	TRBJ1-1	.	SGGQMNTEAF
TRBV24-1	TRBJ2-3	TRBD2	ATSDSPGLAGSTDTQY
TRBV11-3	TRBJ1-5	.	ASSLDAGENQNSNQPQH
TRBV2	TRBJ2-7	TRBD1	ASLPVGTDSYEQY
TRBV7-9	TRBJ2-1	TRBD2	ASSLTPTGGRGNEQF
TRBV7-2	TRBJ2-1	TRBD2	ASSIGLAGSYNEQF
TRBV27	TRBJ1-6	.	ASRPAIDGNSPLH
TRBV4-3	TRBJ2-7	TRBD2	ASSHGLAGSSYEQY
TRBV7-2	TRBJ2-7	.	ASSLGGKQRAYEQY
TRBV7-2	TRBJ1-5	.	ASSLGLQPQH